This T cell receptor (beta chain) was obtained from a study of T cells in Graves' hyperthyroidism and ophthalmopathy. Amplified TCR beta CDR3 regions came from RNA transcripts. The HTBI primer set served for first-round RT-PCR of the TCR CDR3. TCRdb ran MiXCR on the multiplex PCR reads and lists one entry per CDR3 protein. The sample consists of 93,000 or so distinct CDR3 sequences, approximately 50% of them appearing once. The definition of stable Graves' hyperthyroidism was no ophthalmopathy progression within 18 months. Hyperthyroidism patients were newly diagnosed, had disease duration under 2 months, and were aged 18 to 65 years. In the case of this clonotype: The conserved phenylalanine or tryptophan normally closing the CDR3 is absent here, so this likely arose from a read error.

Trimming stripped 5 bases from V and 11 bases from J, with 16 bases between. The length of the CDR3 is 14 residues. V is TRBV12-3 or TRBV12-4 and J is TRBJ2-6; D is unclear. This clonotype was sampled from a man in his forties with Graves' hyperthyroidism. Sequencing was performed on blood. The CDR3 DNA follows: TGTGCCAGCAGTCCAAGCTCGGTCGCCTACGTCCTGACTGTC. Its translation is CASSPSSVAYVLTV.